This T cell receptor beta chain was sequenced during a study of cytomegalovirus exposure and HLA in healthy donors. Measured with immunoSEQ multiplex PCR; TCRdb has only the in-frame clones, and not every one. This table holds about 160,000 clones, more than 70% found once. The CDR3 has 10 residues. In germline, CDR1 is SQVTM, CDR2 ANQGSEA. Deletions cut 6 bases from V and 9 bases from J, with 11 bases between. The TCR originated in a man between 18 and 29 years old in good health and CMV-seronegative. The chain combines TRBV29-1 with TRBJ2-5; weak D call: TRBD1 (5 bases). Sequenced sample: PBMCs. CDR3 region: CSVLQAAQYF. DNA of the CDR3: TGCAGCGTCCTACAGGCGGCCCAGTACTTC.